This T cell receptor (beta chain) was documented in a study of blood T cells in healthy people across ages. On this clonotype: The antigen is undetermined. It may be a read error: a sequence one base away is much more abundant.

Study-wide findings and caveats: One million T cells yielded diversity estimates that were considered underestimates. Since the PBMCs were unsorted, naive and antigen-experienced cells could not be conclusively compared. Whereas aged donors had fewer naive CD4+ cells, long-lived donors had more of them and higher diversity.

Combining a sample-barcoded 5' primer with a J-beta primer mix, a second PCR ran for roughly 6 to 12 cycles. All samples gave at least 3 million CDR3-containing paired-end reads. TCRdb used MiXCR to reprocess the 5' RACE reads, holding one entry per CDR3 protein. Of 1.8 million or so distinct CDR3 sequences listed, roughly two fifths are singletons. The V and J ends lost 8 bases and 0 bases respectively, with 14 bases between them. The length of the CDR3 is 14 residues. Germline CDR1 and CDR2: LGHNA and YSLEER. This TCR came from a human donor in good health. This chain links TRBV4-3 with TRBJ2-7; D ambiguous. The specimen was blood. The CDR3 loop is CASGPSLGSYEQYF. The DNA of the CDR3 is TGCGCCAGCGGCCCCTCTCTGGGCTCCTACGAGCAGTACTTC.